The clone carrying this TCR beta chain showed up many times. Its antigen remains unidentified. This sample stems from a study of T-cell reconstitution after alpha-beta-depleted transplantation in children. Regarding the study as a whole: Several hundred expanded graft clones reportedly supplied alpha-beta T cells about two months after transplant.

The germline V and J ends were trimmed by 4 bases and 1 base, with 8 bases remaining between them. The CDR3 spans 14 residues. Germline CDR1 is SGHDN and CDR2 is FVKESK. The authors prepared the TCRbeta library with unique molecular identifiers. In TCRdb, the PCR reads were re-called with MiXCR into one record per CDR3 protein. The sample holds around 300,000 distinct CDR3 sequences; roughly 10% are singletons and the top ten take less than 25%. This receptor was obtained from a male patient between 2 and 10 years old who had a stem cell transplant for chronic granulomatous disease, so the T cells may come from the graft donor. This rearrangement joins TRBV14 to TRBJ2-1; tentative D call: TRBD2 (5 bases). This sample comprised peripheral blood, obtained 180 days after TCRalphabeta/CD19-depleted stem cell transplant. The CDR3 DNA reads TGTGCCAGCAGCCGGAGGAGTTCCTACAATGAGCAGTTCTTC. This codes for CASSRRSSYNEQFF.